This record looks at one T cell receptor beta chain sequence and its context. The data stem from a study of PD-1 and CTLA-4 blockade in melanoma. Germline CDR1 is SGHNT and CDR2 is YENEEA. The CDR3 consists of 15 residues. The V gene lost 1 base and the J gene lost 7 bases, with 14 bases spanning the gap. Sequenced by immunoSEQ multiplex PCR; TCRdb stores in-frame clones only, minus some. The table lists approximately 17,000 clones, 65% to 85% of them singletons, with about 17% in the top ten. This material consisted of CD8+ T cells from peripheral blood, taken before anti-PD-1 treatment. The chain is built from TRBV11-3 and TRBJ2-1, with a tentative D call TRBD2 (7 bases). The TCR was taken from a human donor with melanoma. CDR3 protein: CASSLVGGLANEQFF. CDR3 nucleotide sequence: TGTGCCAGCAGCTTAGTGGGGGGGCTGGCGAATGAGCAGTTCTTC.